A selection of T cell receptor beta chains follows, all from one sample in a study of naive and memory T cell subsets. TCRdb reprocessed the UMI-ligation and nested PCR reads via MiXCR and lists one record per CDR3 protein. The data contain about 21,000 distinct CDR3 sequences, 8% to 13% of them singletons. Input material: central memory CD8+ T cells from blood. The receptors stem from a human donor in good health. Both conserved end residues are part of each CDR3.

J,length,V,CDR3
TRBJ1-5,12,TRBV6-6,CASSRNNQPQHF
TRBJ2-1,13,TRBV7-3,CASSPLGPNEQFF
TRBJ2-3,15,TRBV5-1,CASSLEAAITDTQYF
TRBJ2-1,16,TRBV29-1,CSVEGLASRSYNEQFF
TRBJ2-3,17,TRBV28,CASSLYYRGVFTDTQYF
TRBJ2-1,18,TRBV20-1,CSARDSPGGGSVYNEQFF
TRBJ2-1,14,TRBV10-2,CASSLAGPLNEQFF
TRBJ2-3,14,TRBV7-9,CATVRTSGTDTQYF
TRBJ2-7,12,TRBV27,CASSFAGREQYF
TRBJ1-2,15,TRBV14,CASSQDPQGFRGYTF
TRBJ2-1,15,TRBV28,CASSSIQEGGDEQFF
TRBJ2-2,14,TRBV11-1,CASSIDPAAGELFF
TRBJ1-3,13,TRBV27,CASSSDGGDTIYF
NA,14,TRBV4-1,CASSQELGTDTQHF
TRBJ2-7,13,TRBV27,CASSPMGAYEQYF
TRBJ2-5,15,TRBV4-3,CASSQDTGVRETQYF
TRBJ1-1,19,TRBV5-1,CASSLLGTGGAGPGAEAFF
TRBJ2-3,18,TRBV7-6,CASSLAPDRTTSTDTQYF
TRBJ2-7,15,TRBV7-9,CASSPPDTTTDEQYF
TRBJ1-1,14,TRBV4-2,CASSQVVTGTEAFF
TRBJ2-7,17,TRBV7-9,CASSLHGGGLAVYEQYF
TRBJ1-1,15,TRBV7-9,CASSQWTYLNTEAFF
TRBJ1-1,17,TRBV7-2,CASSLALTGSANTEAFF
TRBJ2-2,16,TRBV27,CASSSTRGRGTGELFF
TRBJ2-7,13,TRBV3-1,CASSETNSYEQYF
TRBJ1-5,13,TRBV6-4,CASSEGSNQPQHF
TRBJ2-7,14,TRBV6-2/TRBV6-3,CASRLLAGDPEQYF
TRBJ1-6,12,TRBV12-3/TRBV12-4,CASSPTISPLHF
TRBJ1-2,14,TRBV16,CASSRAGSTYGYTF
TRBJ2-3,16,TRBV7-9,CASSTGLAGGTDTQYF
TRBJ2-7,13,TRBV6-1,CASSEDNSYEQYF
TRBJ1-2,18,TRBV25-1,CASSYQPGQGKGSYGYTF
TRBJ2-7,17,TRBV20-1,CSALISENRGVPYEQYF
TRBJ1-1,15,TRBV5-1,CASSLEGAGTPEAFF
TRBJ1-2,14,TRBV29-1,CSVPFPTATYGYTF
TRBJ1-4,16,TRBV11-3,CASSLRTGPSNEKLFF
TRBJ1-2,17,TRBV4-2,CASSQPKQGPNNYGYTF